One sample yielded the 9 T cell receptor beta chains listed below, sequenced in a study of blood T cell repertoires in COVID-19 (dated by TCRdb to 2018 to 2021). Receptor libraries were prepared by the immunoSEQ multiplex PCR assay. TCRdb took over this immuneACCESS table, retaining in-frame rearrangements with V and J assigned. Such tables are incomplete; in checked studies, under half of the missing clones stem from an unresolved V gene, and the remainder is unexplained. The sample data list roughly 170,000 clones, and approximately 87% of these were observed just once. Under 15% of the sample goes to the ten largest clones. Sequenced: peripheral blood. These receptors all stem from an older woman with COVID-19, enrolled during active disease.

Here the CDR3 reads CASGLSSAGEQFF. The CDR3 DNA reads as TGCGCCAGCGGCCTATCTAGCGCGGGTGAGCAGTTCTTC. The chain recombines TRBV5-1 with TRBJ2-1; TRBD2 might be the D (6 bases). From germline, CDR1 is SGHRS and CDR2 YFSETQ. This CDR3 has 13 amino acids. Trimming took 7 bases from V and 9 from J, leaving 17 bases between them.

The rearrangement uses TRBV2 and TRBJ2-2; a weak D match, TRBD1 (6 bases). Germline CDR1 and CDR2: SNHLY and FYNNEI. V was shortened by 2 bases and J by 4 bases, with 8 bases between the two germline ends. This CDR3 is built from 14 residues. CDR3 sequence reads: CASSEIRGTGELFF. CDR3 bases: TGTGCCAGCAGTGAAATCAGGGGCACCGGGGAGCTGTTTTTT.

This clone was seen repeatedly, ten times or more. The gene calls are TRBV2 and TRBJ2-3; TRBD1 agrees at 9 bases. Germline V gene sequence: CDR1 SNHLY, CDR2 FYNNEI. Trimming removed 1 base from V and 2 bases from J; junction bases left unmatched: 4. This CDR3 has 16 residues. The CDR3 sequence: CASSEVRTGDTDTQYF. The CDR3 DNA reads TGTGCCAGCAGTGAAGTGAGGACAGGGGACACAGATACGCAGTATTTT.

The chain joins TRBV15 to TRBJ1-1; a possible D gene is TRBD1 (5 bases). Germline V gives CDR1 LNHNV, CDR2 YYDKDF (reference sequence). There are 15 residues in the CDR3. Trimming left V 1 base short and J 0 bases short, with 9 bases between. The CDR3 sequence: CATSRVGGMNTEAFF. The CDR3 nucleotides read TGTGCCACCAGCAGAGTGGGGGGGATGAACACTGAAGCTTTCTTT. The complete variable domain, with remaining parts taken from reference TRBV15 and TRBJ1-1, reads DAMVIQNPRYQVTQFGKPVTLSCSQTLNHNVMYWYQQKSSQAPKLLFHYYDKDFNNEADTPDNFQSRRPNTSFCFLDIRSPGLGDTAMYLCATSRVGGMNTEAFFGQGTRLTVV.

This clone was seen just once. This rearrangement joins TRBV7-3 to TRBJ2-2; 7 bases match TRBD2. V shed 4 bases and J 3 bases; nucleotides not matched to a gene: 8. Germline V lookup: CDR1 SGHTA, CDR2 FQGTGA. The CDR3 consists of 16 residues. The CDR3 sequence is CASSSQGLPHTGELFF. DNA of the CDR3: TGTGCCAGCAGCTCTCAGGGACTACCTCACACCGGGGAGCTGTTTTTT.

This clone was detected only a few times. CDR3 residues: CASSSDRLAYNSPLHF. DNA for the CDR3: TGTGCCAGCAGTTCCGACAGGCTCGCTTATAATTCACCCCTCCACTTT. The chain has TRBV6-5 and TRBJ1-6, with D tentatively TRBD1 (6 bases). The V end was cut by 4 bases, the J end by 4 bases, with 14 bases between. Looked up from germline, CDR1 is MNHEY and CDR2 is SVGAGI. This CDR3 comprises 16 residues.

The V call is TRBV19, the J call TRBJ1-5; no clear D. Germline values: CDR1 LNHDA, CDR2 SQIVND (reference sequence). The CDR3 has 13 amino acids. V lost 7 bases, J lost 4 bases, and 11 bases lay in between. The CDR3 DNA is TGTGCCAGTACCAGGTCGGCGAATCAGCCCCAGCATTTT. It yields the protein CASTRSANQPQHF.

This chain uses TRBV7-2 with TRBJ2-3, with 7 positions matching TRBD1. Germline loops: CDR1 SGHTA, CDR2 FQGNSA. There are 13 residues in the CDR3. Trimming removed 3 bases from V and 4 bases from J; junction bases left unmatched: 1. CDR3 nucleotides: TGTGCCAGCAGCTTTCAGGGGGCAGATACGCAGTATTTT. As protein: CASSFQGADTQYF.

The V and J genes are TRBV28 and TRBJ1-2; 7 nucleotides agree with TRBD1. The CDR3 runs 13 residues. The V gene end was trimmed by 6 bases and the J gene end by 4 bases; junction bases not matched to a gene: 5. Germline CDR1 MDHEN, CDR2 SYDVKM. Written as DNA, the CDR3 is TGTGCCAGCAGGCAGACAGGGAGCTATGGCTACACCTTC. It is translated as CASRQTGSYGYTF.